The 5 T cell receptor beta chains in this list originate from one sample, sequenced in a study of regulatory T cells in long-lasting Graves disease. This sample's time point: persistent/refractory GD, antithyroid drugs over 5 years with positive TRAb. PBMC-extracted RNA yielded the TCR library. Through Arm-PCR of CDR3 regions and iRepertoire HTBI primers, TCR beta libraries were built. TCRdb ran MiXCR on the multiplex PCR reads and lists one entry per CDR3 protein. The repertoire holds more than 650,000 distinct CDR3 sequences, with around 30% as singletons. Source: peripheral blood mononuclear cells (PBMCs), taken when the disease was refractory, from a patient treated with antithyroid drugs. These receptor sequences come from a female donor with Graves disease.

On this clonotype itself: Likely a read error: the CDR3 ends without its conserved phenylalanine or tryptophan. The chain links TRBV30 to TRBJ1-2, with D possibly matching TRBD1 (5 bases). Germline V gene data show CDR1 as GTSNPN and CDR2 as SVGIG (reference sequence). Trimming removed 5 bases at V and 7 bases at J, with 17 bases between. The CDR3 spans 13 residues. Here the CDR3 reads CAWRSVGAPGYTL. The CDR3 DNA is TGTGCCTGGCGTTCGGTCGGGGCTCCTGGCTACACCCTC.

The chain joins TRBV7-2 to TRBJ2-7; tentative D call: TRBD1 (6 bases). CDR1 and CDR2 (germline): SGHTA, FQGNSA. This CDR3 is 15 amino acids long. Trimming took off 1 base at V and 3 bases at J, with 13 bases between the two ends. The CDR3 coding sequence is TGTGCCAGCAGCTTAGACCGGGACACATACTACGAGCAGTACTTC. Translating gives CASSLDRDTYYEQYF.

This clonotype occurred a few times. The gene calls are TRBV7-3 and TRBJ2-7, with 8 bases that match TRBD1. The germline V gene has CDR1 SGHTA and CDR2 FQGTGA. Trimming removed 4 bases from V and 2 bases from J; junction bases left unmatched: 4. The CDR3 is 14 residues long. The CDR3 region has the DNA TGTGCCAGCAGCTCTCCGGGACAGGCCTACGAGCAGTACTTC. It encodes CASSSPGQAYEQYF.

The V gene is TRBV20-1, the J gene TRBJ2-1; 8 positions agree with TRBD2. Germline-derived CDR1 and CDR2 are DFQATT and SNEGSKA (reference sequence). The V gene end was trimmed by 1 base and the J gene end by 7 bases; junction bases not matched to a gene: 6. The CDR3 contains 14 residues. CDR3 in amino acids: CSARGGTSRNEQFF. CDR3 sequence (DNA): TGCAGTGCTAGAGGTGGGACTAGTAGGAATGAGCAGTTCTTC.

About this clonotype itself: A clone one base away is much larger, so this may be a read error. The gene calls are TRBV25-1 and TRBJ2-5; TRBD1 is a possible D gene (6 bases). V lost 8 bases to trimming and J lost 4 bases, with 23 bases between them. Germline loops: CDR1 MGHDK, CDR2 SYGVNS. This CDR3 contains 16 residues. CDR3 in DNA: TGTGCCAGCGCCCCAGGGGAACACGGGGTGGGAGAGACCCAGTACTTC. It is translated as CASAPGEHGVGETQYF. The complete variable domain, with remaining parts taken from reference TRBV25-1 and TRBJ2-5, reads EADIYQTPRYLVIGTGKKITLECSQTMGHDKMYWYQQDPGMELHLIHYSYGVNSTEKGDLSSESTVSRIRTEHFPLTLESARPSHTSQYLCASAPGEHGVGETQYFGPGTRLLVL.